This T cell receptor beta chain originates from a study of T cells in Graves' hyperthyroidism and ophthalmopathy. The wider study: Prior to any treatment, at the point of initial diagnosis, peripheral blood was collected.

Amplified regions were TCR beta CDR3 sequences from RNA transcripts. First-round RT-PCR targeting the TCR CDR3 was performed with the HTBI primer set. TCRdb passed the multiplex PCR reads through MiXCR, listing each CDR3 protein once. The sample consists of 500,000 to 650,000 distinct CDR3 sequences, about 14% of them appearing once. The CDR3 runs 15 residues. The trim removed 7 bases at V and 4 bases at J, leaving 12 bases unmatched. Looked up from germline, CDR1 is MNHEY and CDR2 is SMNVEV (reference sequence). Patients showing uncontrolled infection, other autoimmune disease, pregnancy or lactation were ineligible.

This chain links TRBV27 with TRBJ2-5; 7 bases match TRBD1. This receptor was identified in a woman aged 45-60 years with Graves' ophthalmopathy. Sequenced material: blood. The CDR3, as DNA: TGTGCCAGCAAGGGGGCACTTAAGCTCCCAGAGACCCAGTACTTC. Protein product: CASKGALKLPETQYF.